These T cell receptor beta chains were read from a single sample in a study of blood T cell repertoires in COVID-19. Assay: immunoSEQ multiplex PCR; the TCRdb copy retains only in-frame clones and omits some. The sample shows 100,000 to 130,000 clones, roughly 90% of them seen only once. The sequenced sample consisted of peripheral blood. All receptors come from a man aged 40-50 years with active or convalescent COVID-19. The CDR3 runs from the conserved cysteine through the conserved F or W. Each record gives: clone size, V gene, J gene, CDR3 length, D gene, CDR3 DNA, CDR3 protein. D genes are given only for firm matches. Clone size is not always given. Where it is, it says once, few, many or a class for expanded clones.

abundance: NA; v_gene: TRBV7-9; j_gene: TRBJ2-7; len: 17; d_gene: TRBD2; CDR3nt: TGTGCCAGCAGCTTATCTAATTGGATTAGCGGGTCCTACGAGCAGTACTTC; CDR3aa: CASSLSNWISGSYEQYF
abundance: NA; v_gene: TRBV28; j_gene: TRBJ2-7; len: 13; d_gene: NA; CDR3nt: TGTGCCAGCAGACTCCGCCAGGGTTACGGGCAGTACTTC; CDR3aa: CASRLRQGYGQYF
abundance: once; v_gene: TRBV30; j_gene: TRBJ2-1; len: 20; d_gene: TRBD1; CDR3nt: TGTGCCTGGAGTGTAAAACCGGGACAGACATTCCTGGGGTACTACAATGAGCAGTTCTTC; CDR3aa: CAWSVKPGQTFLGYYNEQFF
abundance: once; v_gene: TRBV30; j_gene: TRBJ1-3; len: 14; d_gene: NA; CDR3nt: TGTGCCTGGAGTGGGGGGGGGCCAGGAAACACCATATATTTT; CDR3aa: CAWSGGGPGNTIYF
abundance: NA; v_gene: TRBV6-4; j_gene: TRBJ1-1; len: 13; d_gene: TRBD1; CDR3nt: TGTGCCAGCAGTGAGACAGGGTACACTGAAGCTTTCTTT; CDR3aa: CASSETGYTEAFF
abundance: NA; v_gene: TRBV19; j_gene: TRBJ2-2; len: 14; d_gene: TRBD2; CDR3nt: TGTGCCAGTAGTATAGGGGGAGGGGCCGGGGAGCTGTTTTTT; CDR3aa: CASSIGGGAGELFF
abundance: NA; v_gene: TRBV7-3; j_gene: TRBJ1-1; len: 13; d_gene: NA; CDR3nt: TGTGCCAGCAGCTTACTACTGAGCACTGAAGCTTTCTTT; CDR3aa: CASSLLLSTEAFF
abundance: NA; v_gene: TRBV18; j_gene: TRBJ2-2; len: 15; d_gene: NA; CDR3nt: TGTGCCAGCTCAGAAGTACAGGGCTACACCGGGGAGCTGTTTTTT; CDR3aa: CASSEVQGYTGELFF
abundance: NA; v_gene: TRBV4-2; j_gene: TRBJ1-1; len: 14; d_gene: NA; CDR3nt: TGTGCCAGCAGCCGGACTCACATGAACACTGAAGCTTTCTTT; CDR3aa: CASSRTHMNTEAFF
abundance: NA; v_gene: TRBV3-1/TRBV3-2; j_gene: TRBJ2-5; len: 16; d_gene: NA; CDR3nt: TGTGCCAGCAGCCAAGCAAGCGGCGAGGGGGAAGAGACCCAGTACTTC; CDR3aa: CASSQASGEGEETQYF
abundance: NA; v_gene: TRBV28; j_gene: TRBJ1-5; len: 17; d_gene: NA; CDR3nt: TGTGCCAGCAGTCAAGTGGACAGACCCCCTAGCAATCAGCCCCAGCATTTT; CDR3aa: CASSQVDRPPSNQPQHF
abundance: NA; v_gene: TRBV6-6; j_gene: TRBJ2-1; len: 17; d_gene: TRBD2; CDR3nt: TGTGCCAGCAGTCTACTCGGTCCCTTAGCGGGAGTGAATGAGCAGTTCTTC; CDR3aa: CASSLLGPLAGVNEQFF
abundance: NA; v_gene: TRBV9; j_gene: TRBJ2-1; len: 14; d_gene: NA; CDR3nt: TGTGCCAGCAACCCGGGACAACTATACAATGAGCAGTTCTTC; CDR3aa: CASNPGQLYNEQFF
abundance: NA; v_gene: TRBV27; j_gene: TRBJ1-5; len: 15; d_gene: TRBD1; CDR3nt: TGTGCCAGCAGCCAAGGACAGGGGCGTAATCAGCCCCAGCATTTT; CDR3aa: CASSQGQGRNQPQHF
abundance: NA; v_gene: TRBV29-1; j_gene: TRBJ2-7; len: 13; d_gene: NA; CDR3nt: TGCAGCGTTGGGACAGACGAAACCTACGAGCAGTACTTC; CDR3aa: CSVGTDETYEQYF
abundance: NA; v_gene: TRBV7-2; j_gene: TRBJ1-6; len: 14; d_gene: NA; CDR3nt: TGTGCCAGCAGTCGAGACAGTATCGGGTTACCCCTCCACTTT; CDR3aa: CASSRDSIGLPLHF
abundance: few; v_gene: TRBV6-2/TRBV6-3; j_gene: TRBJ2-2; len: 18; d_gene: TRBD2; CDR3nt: TGTGCCAGCAGTTCCTCCCGGGCGGGAGGTGCGAACACCGGGGAGCTGTTTTTT; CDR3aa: CASSSSRAGGANTGELFF
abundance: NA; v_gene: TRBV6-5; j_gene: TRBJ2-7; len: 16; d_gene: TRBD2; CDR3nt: TGTGCCAGCAGTTACGCGGGACTAGCGGGAGTTCTCGAGCAGTACTTC; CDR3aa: CASSYAGLAGVLEQYF
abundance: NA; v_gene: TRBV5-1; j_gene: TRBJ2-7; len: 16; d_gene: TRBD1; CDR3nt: TGCGCCAGCAGCTCGGGACAGGGACTGGATTCCTACGAGCAGTACTTC; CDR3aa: CASSSGQGLDSYEQYF
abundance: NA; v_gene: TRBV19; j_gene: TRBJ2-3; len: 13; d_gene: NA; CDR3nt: TGTGCCAGTAGTAACCAACGGGGGGATACGCAGTATTTT; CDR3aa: CASSNQRGDTQYF
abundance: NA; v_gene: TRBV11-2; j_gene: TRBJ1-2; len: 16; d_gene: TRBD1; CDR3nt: TGTGCCAGCAGCTTAGTCCGGGACAGGGGGGGCTATGGCTACACCTTC; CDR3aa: CASSLVRDRGGYGYTF
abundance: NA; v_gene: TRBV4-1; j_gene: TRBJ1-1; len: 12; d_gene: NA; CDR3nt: TGCGCCAGCAGCCAAGAAAGTAGGGGAGCTTTCTTT; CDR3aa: CASSQESRGAFF
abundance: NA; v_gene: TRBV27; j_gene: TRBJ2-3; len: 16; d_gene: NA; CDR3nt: TGTGCCAGCAGTGTCGCACTAGCTTATGTCGCAGATACGCAGTATTTT; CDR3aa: CASSVALAYVADTQYF
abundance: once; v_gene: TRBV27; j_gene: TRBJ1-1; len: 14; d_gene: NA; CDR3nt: TGTGCCAGCGGCCTTGGGGGGGGGAACACTGAAGCTTTCTTT; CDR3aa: CASGLGGGNTEAFF
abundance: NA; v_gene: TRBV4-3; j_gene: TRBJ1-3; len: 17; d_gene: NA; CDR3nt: TGCGCCAGCAGCCAAGATCCCTTTTTGACTTCTGGAAACACCATATATTTT; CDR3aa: CASSQDPFLTSGNTIYF
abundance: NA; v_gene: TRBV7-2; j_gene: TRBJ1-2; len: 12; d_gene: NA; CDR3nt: TGTGCCAGCAGTAAGACGGGCTATGGCTACACCTTC; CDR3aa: CASSKTGYGYTF
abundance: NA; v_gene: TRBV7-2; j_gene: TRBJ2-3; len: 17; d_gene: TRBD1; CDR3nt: TGTGCCAGCAGCTTAGAGGGCGGCAGGGGGCGAACAGATACGCAGTATTTT; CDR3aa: CASSLEGGRGRTDTQYF
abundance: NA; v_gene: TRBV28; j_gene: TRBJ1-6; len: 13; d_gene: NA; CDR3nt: TGTGTGAGCTCGGGGGTTTATAATTCACCCCTCCACTTT; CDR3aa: CVSSGVYNSPLHF
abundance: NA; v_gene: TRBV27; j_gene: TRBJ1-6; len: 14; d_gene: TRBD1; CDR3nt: TGTGCCAGCAGCTCAACAGGGGGCCAATCACCCCTCCACTTT; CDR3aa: CASSSTGGQSPLHF
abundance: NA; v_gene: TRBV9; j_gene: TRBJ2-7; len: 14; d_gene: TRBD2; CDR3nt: TGTGCCAGCAGCGTAGGGACTAGCGGCTACGAGCAGTACTTC; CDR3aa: CASSVGTSGYEQYF
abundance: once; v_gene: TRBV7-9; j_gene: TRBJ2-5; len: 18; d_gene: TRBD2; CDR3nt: TGTGCCAGCAGCCGTTCCAGGCTAGCGGGAGCCTTCCAAGAGACCCAGTACTTC; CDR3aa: CASSRSRLAGAFQETQYF
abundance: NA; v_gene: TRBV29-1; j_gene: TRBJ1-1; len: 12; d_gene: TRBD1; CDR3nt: TGCAGCGTGGGACAGGGGAACACTGAAGCTTTCTTT; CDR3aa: CSVGQGNTEAFF
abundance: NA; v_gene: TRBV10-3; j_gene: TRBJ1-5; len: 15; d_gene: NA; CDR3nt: TGTGCCATCAAATCGGACAGCAGTCTTAATCAGCCCCAGCATTTT; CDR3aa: CAIKSDSSLNQPQHF
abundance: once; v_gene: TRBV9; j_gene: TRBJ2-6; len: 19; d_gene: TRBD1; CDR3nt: TGTGCCAGCAGCGTAGCCCGGGACAGGGACCCCGAGGGGGCCAACGTCCTGACTTTC; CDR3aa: CASSVARDRDPEGANVLTF
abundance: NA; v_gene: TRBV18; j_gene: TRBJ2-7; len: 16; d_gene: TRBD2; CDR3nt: TGTGCCAGCTCACGGTATGGGGGACTAGACTCCTACGAGCAGTACTTC; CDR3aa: CASSRYGGLDSYEQYF
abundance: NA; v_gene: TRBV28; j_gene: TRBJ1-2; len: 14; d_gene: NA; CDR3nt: TGTGCCAGCACACAACCCACTGACTTTTGGGGCTACACCTTT; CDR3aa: CASTQPTDFWGYTF
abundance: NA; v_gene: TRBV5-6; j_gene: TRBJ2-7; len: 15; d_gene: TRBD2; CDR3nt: TGTGCCAGCAGCAAACCGGGACTAGCAGTCGACGAGCAGTACTTC; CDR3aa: CASSKPGLAVDEQYF
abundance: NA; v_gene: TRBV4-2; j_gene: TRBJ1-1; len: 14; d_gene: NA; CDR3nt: TGTGCCAGCAGCCAAGGTTGGGGGCAAACTGAAGCTTTCTTT; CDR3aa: CASSQGWGQTEAFF
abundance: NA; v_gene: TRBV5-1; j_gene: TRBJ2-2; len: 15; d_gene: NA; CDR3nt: TGCGCCAGCAGAGAACAGACAGTGAACACCGGGGAGCTGTTTTTT; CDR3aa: CASREQTVNTGELFF
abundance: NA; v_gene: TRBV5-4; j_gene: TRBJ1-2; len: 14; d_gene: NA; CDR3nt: TGTGCCAGCAGCCGCGATGGAGCCCCCTATGGCTACACCTTC; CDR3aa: CASSRDGAPYGYTF
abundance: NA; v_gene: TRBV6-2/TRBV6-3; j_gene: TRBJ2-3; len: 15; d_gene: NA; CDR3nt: TGTGCCAGCAGTTACTCAGAGTCCTTTCCAGATACGCAGTATTTT; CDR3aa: CASSYSESFPDTQYF
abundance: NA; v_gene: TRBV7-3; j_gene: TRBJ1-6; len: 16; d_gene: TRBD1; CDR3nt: TGTGCCAGCAGCACCCACCGGGACAGGGTTAATTCACCCCTCCACTTT; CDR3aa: CASSTHRDRVNSPLHF
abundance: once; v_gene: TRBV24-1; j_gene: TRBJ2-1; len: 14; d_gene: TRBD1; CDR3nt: TGTGCCACCAGTGATTTGTCAGGGGGATATGAGCAGTTCTTC; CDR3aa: CATSDLSGGYEQFF
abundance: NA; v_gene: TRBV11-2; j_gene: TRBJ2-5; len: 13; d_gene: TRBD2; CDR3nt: TGTGCCAGCTCCCGGCGGGAGAGAGAGACCCAGTACTTC; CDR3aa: CASSRRERETQYF
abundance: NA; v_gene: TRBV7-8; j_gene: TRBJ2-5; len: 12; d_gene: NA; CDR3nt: TGTGCCAGCAGCTTAGCGGGAGTGACCCAGTACTTC; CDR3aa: CASSLAGVTQYF
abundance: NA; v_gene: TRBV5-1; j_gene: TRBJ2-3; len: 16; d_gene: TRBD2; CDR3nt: TGCGCCAGCAGCTTCACTAGCGCGGGAGGGGCAGATACGCAGTATTTT; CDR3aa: CASSFTSAGGADTQYF
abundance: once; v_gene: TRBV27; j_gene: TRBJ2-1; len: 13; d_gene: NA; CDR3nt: TGTGCCAGCAGTTTAGGACTTTACAATGAGCAGTTCTTC; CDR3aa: CASSLGLYNEQFF
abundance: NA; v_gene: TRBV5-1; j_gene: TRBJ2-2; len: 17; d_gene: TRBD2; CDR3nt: TGCGCCAGCAGCTTGGGGGGTAGCGGGAGAGACACCGGGGAGCTGTTTTTT; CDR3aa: CASSLGGSGRDTGELFF
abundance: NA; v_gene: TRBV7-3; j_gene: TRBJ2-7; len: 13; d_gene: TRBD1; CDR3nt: TGTGCCAGCAGCTTAATGGGACAGGGCGAGCAGTACTTC; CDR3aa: CASSLMGQGEQYF
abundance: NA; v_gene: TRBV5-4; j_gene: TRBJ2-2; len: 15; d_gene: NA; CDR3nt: TGTGCCAGCAGCTCGGGACTGAGGTTTACCGGGGAGCTGTTTTTT; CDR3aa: CASSSGLRFTGELFF
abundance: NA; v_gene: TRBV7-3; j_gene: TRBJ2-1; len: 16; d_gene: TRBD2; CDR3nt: TGTGCCAGCAGCCCCGTGGGGGGGAGCTCCTACAATGAGCAGTTCTTC; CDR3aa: CASSPVGGSSYNEQFF
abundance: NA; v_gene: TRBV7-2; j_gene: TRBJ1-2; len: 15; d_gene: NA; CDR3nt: TGTGCCAGCAGCTTAGTCGGGAGCGCTAACTATGGCTACACCTTC; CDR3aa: CASSLVGSANYGYTF
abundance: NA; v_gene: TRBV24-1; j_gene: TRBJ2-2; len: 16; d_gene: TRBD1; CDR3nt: TGTGCCACCAGTGATTTACCCTTCACAGGGGCCGGGGAGCTGTTTTTT; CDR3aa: CATSDLPFTGAGELFF